The rows below give T cell receptor beta chains drawn from one sample of a study of CD8 T cells in ankylosing spondylitis. TCRdb passed the 5' RACE reads through MiXCR, listing each CDR3 protein once. The sample lists 250,000 to 300,000 distinct CDR3 sequences; around 19% were seen once. Sequencing was carried out using blood, either unsorted or a sorted T cell fraction (not recorded which). The receptors derive from a male donor with ankylosing spondylitis or in good health (not recorded which). The CDR3 runs from the conserved cysteine through the conserved F or W. The D gene is left open where the match is weak. Size is omitted from some rows. Given values are once, few, many or a class for expanded clones.

TRBD2,TRBJ2-1,TRBV12-3/TRBV12-4,.,TGTGCCAGCAGACAAAGCGGGAGTGTCGATGAGCAGTTCTTC,CASRQSGSVDEQFF
TRBD2,TRBJ2-3,TRBV4-2,.,TGTGCCAGCAGCCAAGATCTAGCGGGAGGGCCAGATACGCAGTATTTT,CASSQDLAGGPDTQYF
.,TRBJ2-5,TRBV12-3/TRBV12-4,.,TGTGCCAGCAGCAAACGGAGGGCAGTTCATCCCGGGTACCAAGAGACCCAGTACTTC,CASSKRRAVHPGYQETQYF
.,TRBJ2-3,TRBV20-1,few,TGCAGTGCTAGAGATGGGGGTTTCGGAGGCCTTAGCACAGATACGCAGTATTTT,CSARDGGFGGLSTDTQYF
TRBD2,TRBJ2-3,TRBV20-1,.,TGCAGTGCCCGCCGGGCGGGGGGGCCTATAGATACGCAGTATTTT,CSARRAGGPIDTQYF
.,TRBJ1-1,TRBV7-3,.,TGTGCCAGCAGGGGGTCGGGGGCGCACACTGAAGCTTTCTTT,CASRGSGAHTEAFF
TRBD1,TRBJ1-4,TRBV7-8,many,TGTGCCAGCAGCGTGGGACAGGGAGGCGAAAAACTGTTTTTT,CASSVGQGGEKLFF
.,TRBJ1-6,TRBV14,few,TGTGCCAGCAGCCAAGATCTCGACTGGCAGGGACGTTCACCCCTCCACTTT,CASSQDLDWQGRSPLHF
.,TRBJ2-3,TRBV6-4,.,TGTGCCAGCAGTGTAACGTTCGGGTCAGATACGCAGTATTTT,CASSVTFGSDTQYF
TRBD1,TRBJ1-1,TRBV27,few,TGTGCCAGCAGTGCCTTGACAGGGTGGGACACTGAAGCTTTCTTT,CASSALTGWDTEAFF
.,TRBJ2-5,TRBV6-1,many,TGTGCCAGCAGCCCTGGTGGCACCCGGACAGAGACCCAGTACTTC,CASSPGGTRTETQYF
TRBD2,TRBJ2-2,TRBV11-2,.,TGTGCCAGCAGCTTAGTTCAGTGGGGGACTAGCGTCCCACGCCCCAACACCGGGGAGCTGTTTTTT,CASSLVQWGTSVPRPNTGELFF
TRBD2,TRBJ2-4,TRBV12-3/TRBV12-4,.,TGTGCCAGCAGTGGACTAGCGGGGGATAAAAACATTCAGTACTTC,CASSGLAGDKNIQYF
TRBD1,TRBJ1-1,TRBV5-1,.,TGCGCCAGCTCAGGGGGCCCTGAAGCTTTCTTT,CASSGGPEAFF
.,TRBJ1-2,TRBV12-3/TRBV12-4,.,TGTGCCAGCAGCCGGGCCAGGGAGTTTTATGGCTACACCTTC,CASSRAREFYGYTF
TRBD2,TRBJ2-4,TRBV28,.,TGTGCCAGCAGTTGGACTAGCGGGGCAGGGGCCAAAAACATTCAGTACTTC,CASSWTSGAGAKNIQYF
.,TRBJ1-4,TRBV5-1,.,TGCGCCAGCAGCCCGAATGGGGTTGGTGAAAAACTGTTTTTT,CASSPNGVGEKLFF
.,TRBJ1-4,TRBV20-1,few,TGCAGTGCTAGACCGGGTGGCGAAAAACTGTTTTTT,CSARPGGEKLFF
TRBD1,TRBJ1-4,TRBV20-1,many,TGCAGTGCTGCTCACATGGGGCAGGGGGATGAAAAACTGTTTTTT,CSAAHMGQGDEKLFF
TRBD2,TRBJ2-3,TRBV14,.,TGTGCCAGCAGCCAAGGTAGCGGGGGAGGATCTTATACGCAGTATTTT,CASSQGSGGGSYTQYF